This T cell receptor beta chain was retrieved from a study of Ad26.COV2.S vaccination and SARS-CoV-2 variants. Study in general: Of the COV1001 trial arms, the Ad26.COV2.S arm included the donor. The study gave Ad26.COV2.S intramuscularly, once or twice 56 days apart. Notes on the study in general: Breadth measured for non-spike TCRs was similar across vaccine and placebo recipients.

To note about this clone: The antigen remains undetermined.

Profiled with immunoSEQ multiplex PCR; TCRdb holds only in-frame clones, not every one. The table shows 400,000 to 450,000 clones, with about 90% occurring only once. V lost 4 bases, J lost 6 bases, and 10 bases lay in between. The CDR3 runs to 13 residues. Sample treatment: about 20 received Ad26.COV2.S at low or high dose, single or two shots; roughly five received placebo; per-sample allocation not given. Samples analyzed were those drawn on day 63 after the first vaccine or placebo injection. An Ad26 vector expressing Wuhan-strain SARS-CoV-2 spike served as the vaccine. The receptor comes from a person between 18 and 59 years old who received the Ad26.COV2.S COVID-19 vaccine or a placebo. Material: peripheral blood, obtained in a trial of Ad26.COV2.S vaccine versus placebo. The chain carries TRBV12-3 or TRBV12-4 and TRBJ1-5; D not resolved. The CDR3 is CASSSAEGQPQHF. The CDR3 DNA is TGTGCCAGCAGTTCAGCTGAGGGTCAGCCCCAGCATTTT.